A selection of T cell receptor beta chains follows, all from one sample in a study of blood T cell repertoires in COVID-19. The table came from immunoSEQ multiplex PCR; TCRdb's copy has only in-frame clones and leaves some out. The profile covers about 300,000 clones, with around 85% appearing a single time and around 1.9% taken by the ten largest. The source material was PBMCs or T cells enriched from blood (not recorded which). The source of these receptors is a woman between 25 and 40 years old who had been exposed to COVID-19. The conserved cysteine and the conserved F or W are not part of the CDR3 here. Each record gives: V gene, J gene, CDR3 protein.

TRBV7-9	TRBJ2-7	ASSPSYGTGGYSYEQY
TRBV5-8	TRBJ1-4	ASSFLGGLNEKLF
TRBV27	TRBJ1-1	ASHHHMNTEAF
TRBV10-1	TRBJ1-1	ASSGDRADAEAF
TRBV7-6	TRBJ2-2	ASGKTGGRTGELF
TRBV7-3	TRBJ2-5	ASSLVVKETQY
TRBV30	TRBJ1-3	AWERDSGNTIY
TRBV28	TRBJ1-5	ASSLGQGWQPQH
TRBV6-5	TRBJ2-3	ASTGSTDTQY
TRBV6-5	TRBJ1-2	ASSRGLNYGYT
TRBV2	TRBJ1-1	ASSPREWNTEAF
TRBV9	TRBJ2-7	ASSVEDSTYEQY
TRBV28	TRBJ1-6	ASRGAGTSVYSPLH
TRBV7-9	TRBJ2-3	ASRRTGDTDTQY
TRBV9	TRBJ2-5	ASSPFTGSQETQY
TRBV4-1	TRBJ2-7	ASSQELLTSRKYEQY
TRBV7-9	TRBJ2-5	ASSAGGRETQY
TRBV23-1	TRBJ1-2	ASSPRTEGNYGYT
TRBV7-6	TRBJ1-6	ASSLAGTGVDSPLH
TRBV19	TRBJ1-4	ASSFLTGEHEKLF
TRBV2	TRBJ1-4	ASRAGTGGEGEKLF
TRBV30	TRBJ2-3	AWSVGHLSTDTQY
TRBV11-2	TRBJ2-7	ASSLEAGYRHEQY
TRBV2	TRBJ1-4	ASMGETGGRVGKLF
TRBV5-1	TRBJ2-1	ASSSSGGLDEQF
TRBV5-5	TRBJ1-1	ASSTRGANTEAF
TRBV4-1	TRBJ2-1	ASSVRTRSSYNEQF
TRBV2	TRBJ2-5	ASRPGQGVQETQY
TRBV19	TRBJ1-5	ASSTTSGTFDSNQPQH
TRBV20-1	TRBJ2-1	SASQNEQF
TRBV6-5	TRBJ1-2	ASSPQVDYGYT
TRBV28	TRBJ1-2	ASSLIQGSYT
TRBV3-1/TRBV3-2	TRBJ2-1	ASSRLRQVRSYNEQF
TRBV4-2	TRBJ2-1	ASSQDPDIQNEQF
TRBV7-2	TRBJ2-7	ASSLDRVTGGKGEQY
TRBV4-2	TRBJ2-4	ASRDGTSGSLAKNIQY
TRBV5-4	TRBJ2-3	ASRVKTGVADTQY
TRBV5-1	TRBJ1-4	ASSPRTGAQGTNEKLF
TRBV7-2	TRBJ1-2	ASSPGTAGDGYT
TRBV2	TRBJ1-5	ASGTGGNQPQH
TRBV5-4	TRBJ2-7	AMIGGSGGATLPYEQY
TRBV30	TRBJ1-6	AWSVEVRSPLH
TRBV10-3	TRBJ2-6	AITSSGTFSQSGPNVLT
TRBV4-1	TRBJ2-1	ASSQALVSGRFNEQF
TRBV5-1	TRBJ2-1	ASSPGDGTGHNEQF
TRBV7-7	TRBJ1-1	ATPGRGPDGAF
TRBV6-5	TRBJ1-2	ASSRMTGAGGYT
TRBV30	TRBJ1-5	AWSGGLGNQPQH
TRBV28	TRBJ2-5	ASSHKTWTGGETQY
TRBV27	TRBJ1-1	ASSLPNTEAF
TRBV27	TRBJ1-4	ASSFYRGTTNEKLF
TRBV5-8	TRBJ1-2	ASSLDRVGYT
TRBV7-2	TRBJ2-3	ASSLEAGGGPADTQY
TRBV9	TRBJ1-1	ASSAGLNTEAF
TRBV27	TRBJ1-5	ASSLSGTGNSNQPQH
TRBV6-5	TRBJ1-2	ASSTSGPPWGYT
TRBV4-3	TRBJ2-7	ASSQDRTGYEQY